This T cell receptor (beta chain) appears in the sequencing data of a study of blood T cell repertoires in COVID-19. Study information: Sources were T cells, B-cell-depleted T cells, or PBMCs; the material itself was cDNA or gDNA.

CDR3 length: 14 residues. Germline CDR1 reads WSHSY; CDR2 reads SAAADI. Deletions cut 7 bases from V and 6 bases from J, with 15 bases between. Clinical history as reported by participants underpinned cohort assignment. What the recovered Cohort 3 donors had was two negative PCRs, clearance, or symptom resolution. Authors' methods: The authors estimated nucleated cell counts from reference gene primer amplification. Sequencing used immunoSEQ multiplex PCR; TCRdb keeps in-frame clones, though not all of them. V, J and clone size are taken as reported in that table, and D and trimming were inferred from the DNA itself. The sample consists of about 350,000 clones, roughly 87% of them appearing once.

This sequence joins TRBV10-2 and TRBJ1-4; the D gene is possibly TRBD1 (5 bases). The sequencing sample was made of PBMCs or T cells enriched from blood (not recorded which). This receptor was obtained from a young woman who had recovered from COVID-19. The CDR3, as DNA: TGCGCCAGCATGGGGGGGGTTGGGGATGAAAAACTGTTTTTT. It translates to CASMGGVGDEKLFF.